This TCR beta chain was recorded in a study of Ad26.COV2.S vaccination and SARS-CoV-2 variants. V lost 6 bases to trimming and J lost 4 bases, with 9 bases between them. Germline V gene sequence: CDR1 ENHRY, CDR2 SYGVKD. This CDR3 has 12 amino acids. TCRdb keeps only in-frame clones here, not all; method: immunoSEQ multiplex PCR. The sample has hundreds of thousands of clones, around 90% seen once. Study-level findings and limits: Placebo recipients trailed vaccine recipients in spike-specific TCR breadth.

The treatment denotes: 15 to 20 received Ad26.COV2.S at low or high dose, single or two shots; about five received placebo; per-sample allocation not given. Sampling took place 63 days after the first vaccine or placebo injection. Donor was an adult aged 18-55 years in Boston. This clone occurred a few times. Its antigen is not identified. This clonotype was sampled from a person between 18 and 59 years old who received the Ad26.COV2.S COVID-19 vaccine or a placebo. This sample comprised peripheral blood, obtained in a trial of Ad26.COV2.S vaccine versus placebo. The chain carries TRBV10-3 and TRBJ1-2; tentative D call: TRBD1 (5 bases). For the CDR3, the DNA is TGTGCCATCAGAAGGGGAAGCTATGGCTACACCTTC. Residues: CAIRRGSYGYTF.